These T cell receptor beta chains were read from a single sample in a study of blood T cell repertoires in COVID-19. Sequenced by immunoSEQ multiplex PCR; TCRdb stores in-frame clones only, minus some. The sample yields 80,000 or so clones, about 83% seen once. The sample was peripheral blood. Source of these receptors: a human donor in a cohort sampled during active COVID-19. Each CDR3 is given with its conserved first and last residue. A D gene is named only where the DNA matches it firmly. Size values are once, few and many counts, or a class for expanded clones, and some rows have none.

j_call clone_size v_call cdr3_length d_call cdr3_nt cdr3_aa
TRBJ1-2 NA TRBV10-3 14 NA TGTGCCATCGGACCCTCGGAGGGTTCCTATGGCTACACCTTC CAIGPSEGSYGYTF
TRBJ2-3 NA TRBV28 13 NA TGTGCCAGCAGGGGAGGTAGCACAGATACGCAGTATTTT CASRGGSTDTQYF
TRBJ2-1 few TRBV5-4 14 NA TGTGCCAGCAGCCACTCCGTCGGGTCGTGGGAGCAGTTCTTC CASSHSVGSWEQFF
TRBJ2-1 NA TRBV11-2 15 NA TGTGCCAGCAGCTATCCGGGACTTGGGGGTAGGGAGCAGTTCTTC CASSYPGLGGREQFF
TRBJ1-1 NA TRBV7-9 14 TRBD1 TGTGCCAGCAGCTCGACAGGGGCGTGGACTGAAGCTTTCTTT CASSSTGAWTEAFF
TRBJ1-1 NA TRBV25-1 14 NA TGTGCCAGCAGTCGCAGCGGGGGGGACACTGAAGCTTTCTTT CASSRSGGDTEAFF
TRBJ2-2 few TRBV7-6 17 TRBD1 TGTGCCAGCAGCTTAGGTTCAGGGGGCACTTACACCGGGGAGCTGTTTTTT CASSLGSGGTYTGELFF
TRBJ1-4 NA TRBV6-6 11 NA TGTGCCACCGGACAGAATGAAAAACTGTTTTTT CATGQNEKLFF
TRBJ2-1 NA TRBV15 14 TRBD2 TGTGCCACCGGGACTAGCGGGGGACACAATGAGCAGTTCTTC CATGTSGGHNEQFF
TRBJ2-1 few TRBV11-3 15 TRBD2 TGTGCCAGCACCCTAGGAGGGGAGGGGAACAATGAGCAGTTCTTC CASTLGGEGNNEQFF
TRBJ1-3 once TRBV28 17 TRBD1 TGTGCCAGCAGTTTACCCCAACAGGGGGCCTCTGGAAACACCATATATTTT CASSLPQQGASGNTIYF
TRBJ1-6 NA TRBV6-5 14 NA TGTGCCAGCAGTACTTACAGGGCGGCATCACCCCTCCACTTT CASSTYRAASPLHF
TRBJ2-3 NA TRBV20-1 16 TRBD2 TGCAGTGCCAGTGGGGGACTAGCGCCGGGCACAGATACGCAGTATTTT CSASGGLAPGTDTQYF
TRBJ1-5 NA TRBV4-1 14 NA TGCGCCAGCAGCCAAGTGGGGGGAAGTCAGCCCCAGCATTTT CASSQVGGSQPQHF
TRBJ2-3 NA TRBV19 12 NA TGTGCCAGTAGTGCCAACTTGGATACGCAGTATTTT CASSANLDTQYF
TRBJ2-7 few TRBV5-1 15 TRBD1 TGCGCCAGCAGCTTGGGCGGGACAGGGACCTACGAGCAGTACTTC CASSLGGTGTYEQYF
TRBJ2-4 NA TRBV7-6 13 TRBD1 TGTGCCAGCAGCTCGTCAGGGGGCGACATTCAGTACTTC CASSSSGGDIQYF
TRBJ2-3 few TRBV28 13 NA TGTGCCAGCAGGGGACATGGCACAGATACGCAGTATTTT CASRGHGTDTQYF
TRBJ2-7 NA TRBV6-1 16 TRBD1 TGTGCCAGCAGTGAGACCCTGACAGGGGGCGGTTTCGAGCAGTACTTC CASSETLTGGGFEQYF
TRBJ1-6 once TRBV28 16 TRBD1 TGTGCCAGCAGTTTATTTGGGACAGGGCCCTCTGAGACCCTCCACTTT CASSLFGTGPSETLHF
TRBJ1-3 NA TRBV5-5 15 NA TGTGCCAGCAGCTTGGGGGAGGTGAATGGAAACACCATATATTTT CASSLGEVNGNTIYF
TRBJ2-3 once TRBV19 15 NA TGTGCCAGTAGTATCTCCCCGACAGCCACAGATACGCAGTATTTT CASSISPTATDTQYF
TRBJ2-2 once TRBV30 15 NA TGTGCCTGGAGTGGAGGGAATGAGAACACCGGGGAGCTGTTTTTT CAWSGGNENTGELFF
TRBJ2-1 few TRBV6-1 17 TRBD1 TGTGCCAGCAGTGCACCGACAGGGCACCCCTCCTACAATGAGCAGTTCTTC CASSAPTGHPSYNEQFF
TRBJ2-5 NA TRBV24-1 15 NA TGTGCCACCAGTGCCTCGACAGTGTACCAAGAGACCCAGTACTTC CATSASTVYQETQYF
TRBJ2-7 NA TRBV7-2 16 NA TGTGCCAGCAGCTTTAGTAGTGCTCCAGGTACCTACGAGCAGTACTTC CASSFSSAPGTYEQYF
TRBJ2-3 NA TRBV9 15 TRBD2 TGTGCCAGCAGCCCTCGAGCGGGACTCACAGATACGCAGTATTTT CASSPRAGLTDTQYF
TRBJ1-6 once TRBV18 13 NA TGTGCCAGCTCTCGGGGAGTAAATTCACCCCTCCACTTT CASSRGVNSPLHF
TRBJ2-2 NA TRBV2 12 NA TGTGCCAGCACTGGGGGGACCGGGGAGCTGTTTTTT CASTGGTGELFF
TRBJ2-7 few TRBV7-9 14 TRBD1 TGTGCCAGCAGCCCAAGCCCTACAGGGGACGAGCAGTACTTC CASSPSPTGDEQYF
TRBJ2-6 NA TRBV27 16 NA TGTGCCAGCTCCTTGCGTACTAGCTCTGGGGCCAACGTCCTGACTTTC CASSLRTSSGANVLTF
TRBJ2-3 NA TRBV11-2 16 TRBD2 TGTGCCAGCAGTCTGACTAGCGGGACTAGCACAGATACGCAGTATTTT CASSLTSGTSTDTQYF
TRBJ2-2 NA TRBV5-1 17 NA TGCGCCAGCAGCTTGAGTATGGGAGGAGCGCGGACCGGGGAGCTGTTTTTT CASSLSMGGARTGELFF
TRBJ1-5 NA TRBV30 13 NA TGTGCCTGGACCGGGCAGGGAAGGCAGCCCCAGCATTTT CAWTGQGRQPQHF
TRBJ2-7 NA TRBV25-1 15 TRBD2 TGTGCCAGCAGTAGGACTAGCGGAGCCCCCTACGAGCAGTACTTC CASSRTSGAPYEQYF
TRBJ1-5 NA TRBV28 13 TRBD1 TGTGCCAGCATACCGGGACAGGGACAGCCCCAGCATTTT CASIPGQGQPQHF
TRBJ1-1 NA TRBV19 12 NA TGTGCCAGTAGTGTCCCGGGTGCTGAAGCTTTCTTT CASSVPGAEAFF
TRBJ2-1 NA TRBV5-1 16 NA TGCGCCAGCAGCTTGGCCCCGGGAGCCTCCTACAATGAGCAGTTCTTC CASSLAPGASYNEQFF
TRBJ2-5 NA TRBV9 13 NA TGTGCCAGCAGTGCCCTAGGAGGAGAGACCCAGTACTTC CASSALGGETQYF
TRBJ2-2 few TRBV10-3 15 TRBD1 TGTGCCATCAGTGAGTCGGCAGGGGGCACCGGGGAGCTGTTTTTT CAISESAGGTGELFF
TRBJ1-1 NA TRBV30 12 NA TGTGCCTGGAGTTCTAGGGGGACTGAAGCTTTCTTT CAWSSRGTEAFF
TRBJ1-3 NA TRBV28 14 TRBD1 TGTGCCAGCAATACCGGACAGGGAGGAAACACCATATATTTT CASNTGQGGNTIYF
TRBJ2-5 NA TRBV5-1 14 NA TGCGCCAGCAGCTTTTCGGTCCCGCAAGAGACCCAGTACTTC CASSFSVPQETQYF
TRBJ2-7 NA TRBV6-6 15 TRBD2 TGTGCCAGCAGTCGACTAGCGGGGGGTGTCTACGAGCAGTACTTC CASSRLAGGVYEQYF
TRBJ2-3 NA TRBV9 14 TRBD2 TGTGCCAGCAGCGCGGGAGGTAAGGCAGATACGCAGTATTTT CASSAGGKADTQYF
TRBJ1-2 few TRBV5-6 14 NA TGTGCCAGCAGCTTGGCCCAGGGGAAGGGCGGCTACACCTTC CASSLAQGKGGYTF
TRBJ1-5 NA TRBV28 12 NA TGTGCCTCCCGGACAGCAGCTCAGCCCCAGCATTTT CASRTAAQPQHF
TRBJ2-7 NA TRBV7-2 14 NA TGTGCCAGCAGCAGAGATGGGGGCTCGAGGGAGCAGTACTTC CASSRDGGSREQYF
TRBJ2-2 NA TRBV7-9 14 NA TGTGCCAGCAGCTTCGGGGGGCTGATCGGGGAGCTGTTTTTT CASSFGGLIGELFF
TRBJ1-6 NA TRBV27 16 TRBD1 TGTGCCAGCAGTTCCCGGACAGGGTCTTATAATTCACCCCTCCACTTT CASSSRTGSYNSPLHF
TRBJ2-4 NA TRBV5-1 17 TRBD1 TGCGCCAGCAGCTTTTTGACAGGGGAGCTAGCCAAAAACATTCAGTACTTC CASSFLTGELAKNIQYF
TRBJ2-7 NA TRBV7-9 14 TRBD2 TGTGCCAGCAGCTCTCCGGGACTAGCTCTCGAGCAGTACTTC CASSSPGLALEQYF
TRBJ2-2 NA TRBV9 16 NA TGTGCCAGCAGCGTAGCTGGGAAGCGGAGCACCGGGGAGCTGTTTTTT CASSVAGKRSTGELFF
TRBJ2-3 NA TRBV5-1 15 NA TGCGCCAGCCGGAGGGCGGGGGCGAGCACAGATACGCAGTATTTT CASRRAGASTDTQYF